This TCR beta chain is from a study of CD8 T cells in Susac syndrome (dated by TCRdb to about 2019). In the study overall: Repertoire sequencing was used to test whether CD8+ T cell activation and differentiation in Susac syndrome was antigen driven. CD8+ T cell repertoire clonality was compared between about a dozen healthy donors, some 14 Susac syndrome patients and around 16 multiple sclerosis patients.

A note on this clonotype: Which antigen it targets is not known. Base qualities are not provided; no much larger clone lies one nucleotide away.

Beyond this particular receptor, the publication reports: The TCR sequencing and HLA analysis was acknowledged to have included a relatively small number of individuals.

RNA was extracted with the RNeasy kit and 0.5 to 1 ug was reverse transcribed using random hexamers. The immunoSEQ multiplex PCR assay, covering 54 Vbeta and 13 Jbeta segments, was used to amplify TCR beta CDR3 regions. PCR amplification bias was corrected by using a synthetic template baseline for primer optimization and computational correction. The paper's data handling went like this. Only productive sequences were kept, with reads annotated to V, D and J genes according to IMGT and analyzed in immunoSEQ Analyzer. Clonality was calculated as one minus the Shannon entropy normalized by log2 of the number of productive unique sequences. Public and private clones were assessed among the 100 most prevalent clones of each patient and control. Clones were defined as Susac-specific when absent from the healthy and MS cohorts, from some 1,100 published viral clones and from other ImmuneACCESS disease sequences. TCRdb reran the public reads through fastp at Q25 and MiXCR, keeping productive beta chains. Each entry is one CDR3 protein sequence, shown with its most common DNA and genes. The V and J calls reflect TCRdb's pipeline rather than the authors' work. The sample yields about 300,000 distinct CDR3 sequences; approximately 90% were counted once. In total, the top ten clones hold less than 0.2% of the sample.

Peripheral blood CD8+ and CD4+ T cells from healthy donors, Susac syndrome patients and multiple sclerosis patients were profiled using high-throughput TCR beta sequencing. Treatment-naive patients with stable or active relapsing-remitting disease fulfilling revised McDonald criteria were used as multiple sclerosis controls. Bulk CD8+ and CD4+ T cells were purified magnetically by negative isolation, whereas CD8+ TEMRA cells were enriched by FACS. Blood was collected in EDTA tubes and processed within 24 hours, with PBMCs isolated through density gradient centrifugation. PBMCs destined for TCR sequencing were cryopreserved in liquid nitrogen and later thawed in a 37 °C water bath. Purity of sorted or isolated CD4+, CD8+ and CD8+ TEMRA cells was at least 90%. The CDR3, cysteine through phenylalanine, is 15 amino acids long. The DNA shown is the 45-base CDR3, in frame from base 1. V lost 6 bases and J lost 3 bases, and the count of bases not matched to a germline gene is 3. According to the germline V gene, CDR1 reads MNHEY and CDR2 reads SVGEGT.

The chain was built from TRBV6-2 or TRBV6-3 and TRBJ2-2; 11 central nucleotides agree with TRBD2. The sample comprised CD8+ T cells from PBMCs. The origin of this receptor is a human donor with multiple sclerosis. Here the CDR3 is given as CASRGGLADTGELFF. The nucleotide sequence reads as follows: TGTGCCAGCAGGGGGGGACTAGCGGACACCGGGGAGCTGTTTTTT.